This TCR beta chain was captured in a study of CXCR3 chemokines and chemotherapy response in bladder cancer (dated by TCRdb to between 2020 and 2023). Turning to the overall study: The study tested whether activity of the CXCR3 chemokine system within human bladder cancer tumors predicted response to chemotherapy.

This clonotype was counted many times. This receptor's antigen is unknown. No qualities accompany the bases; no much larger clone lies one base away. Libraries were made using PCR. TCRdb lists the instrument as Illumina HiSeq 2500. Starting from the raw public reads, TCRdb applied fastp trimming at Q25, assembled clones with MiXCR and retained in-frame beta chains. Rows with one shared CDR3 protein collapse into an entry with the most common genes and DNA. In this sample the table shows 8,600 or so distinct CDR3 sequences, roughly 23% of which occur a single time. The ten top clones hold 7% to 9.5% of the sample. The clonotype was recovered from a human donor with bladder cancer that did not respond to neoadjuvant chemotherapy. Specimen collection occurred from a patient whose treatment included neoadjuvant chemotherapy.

The CDR3 amino acid sequence is: CASSLVRGGPVNEQFF. The DNA is TGTGCCAGCAGCCTGGTGAGGGGGGGGCCAGTCAATGAGCAGTTCTTC. Rearrangement joined TRBV6-2 or TRBV6-3 to TRBJ2-1, and perhaps TRBD2 as D gene, on 7 matching bases. The germline V gene provides CDR1 MNHEY and CDR2 SVGEGT. The germline ends are 21 bases apart after V is trimmed by 6 bases and J by 6 bases. Including the terminal cysteine and phenylalanine, the CDR3 comprises 16 residues. Solely the CDR3 DNA is kept, with 48 bases framed from the first base.